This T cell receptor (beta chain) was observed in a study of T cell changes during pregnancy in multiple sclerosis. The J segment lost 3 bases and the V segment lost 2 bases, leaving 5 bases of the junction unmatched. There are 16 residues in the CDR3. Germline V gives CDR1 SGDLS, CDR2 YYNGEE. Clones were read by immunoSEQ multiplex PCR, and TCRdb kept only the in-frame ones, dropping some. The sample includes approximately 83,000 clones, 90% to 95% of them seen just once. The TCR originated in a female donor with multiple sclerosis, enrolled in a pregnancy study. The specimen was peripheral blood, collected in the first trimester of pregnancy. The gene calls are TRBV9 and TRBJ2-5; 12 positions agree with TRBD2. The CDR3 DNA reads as TGTGCCAGCAGCGTTCGGACTAGCGGGGTCAAAGAGACCCAGTACTTC. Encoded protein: CASSVRTSGVKETQYF.